This T cell receptor beta chain was obtained from a study of CD8+ T cells in alopecia areata. For the study at large: Tofacitinib lasted 6 to 18 months, then 6 months off drug. Points from the study as a whole: Expanded CD8+ clones among the top 100, and scalp clonality, were significantly decreased by tofacitinib.

Described treatment: oral pan-JAK inhibitor, 5-10 mg twice daily. As part of sample collection, lesional scalp punch biopsies and peripheral blood were taken from alopecia areata patients. Germline V CDR1 and CDR2: SGDLS, YYNGEE. The length of the CDR3 is 15 residues. The trim removed 1 base at V and 6 bases at J, leaving 3 bases unmatched. Reverse transcription of extracted RNA yielded cDNA, which provided the sequencing template. Assay: immunoSEQ multiplex PCR; the TCRdb copy retains only in-frame clones and omits some. The table includes 200,000 to 250,000 clones, about 40% detected once. This clone was counted many times. Its antigen is still unknown.

The starting material was CD4+ T cells sorted from blood, obtained around week 36, from a patient treated with tofacitinib. The rearrangement links TRBV9 to TRBJ1-4; 10 bases are a match to TRBD1. This clonotype originated in a human donor with alopecia areata. DNA of the CDR3: TGTGCCAGCAGCGTAACTGGGACAGGGGATGAAAAACTGTTTTTT. Residues: CASSVTGTGDEKLFF.